The 21 T cell receptor beta chains presented below share a single source sample, sequenced in a study of blood T cell repertoires in COVID-19. Profiling relied on immunoSEQ multiplex PCR, and the TCRdb table lists in-frame clones only, not all of them. The table lists about 130,000 clones, approximately 84% of them singletons. Sequenced: peripheral blood. Receptors originate from a woman aged 60 to 75 with acute or convalescent COVID-19.

This chain connects TRBV7-9 to TRBJ2-3, with D unclear. V was shortened by 2 bases and J by 6 bases, with 9 bases between the two germline ends. The CDR3 consists of 13 residues. Germline values: CDR1 SEHNR, CDR2 FQNEAQ (reference sequence). As DNA, the CDR3 is TGTGCCAGCAGCTTACCCCACAAGGATACGCAGTATTTT. This gives the protein CASSLPHKDTQYF.

This clone showed up just once. The chain carries TRBV3-1 (or the pseudogene TRBV3-2) and TRBJ2-1, with 8 bases fitting TRBD2. This CDR3 region has 17 residues. With 0 bases clipped from V and 4 bases from J, the junction kept 8 bases outside the gene matches. Germline CDR1 LGHDT, CDR2 YNNKEL (reference sequence). The DNA for the CDR3 is TGTGCCAGCAGCCAAGATAGTCCGGGGGGGACGTACAATGAGCAGTTCTTC. Protein product: CASSQDSPGGTYNEQFF.

J is TRBJ1-2 and V is TRBV7-9; 8 bases line up with TRBD1. This CDR3 comprises 13 residues. V was pared by 6 bases and J by 5 bases, with 5 bases of the junction left unmatched. In germline, CDR1 is SEHNR, CDR2 FQNEAQ (reference sequence). CDR3 amino acids: CASSPGQAYGYTF. The CDR3 DNA reads as TGTGCCAGCAGTCCGGGACAGGCATATGGCTACACCTTC.

The chain joins TRBV7-9 to TRBJ1-1, with 9 positions matching TRBD1. The V gene end was trimmed by 6 bases and the J gene end by 1 base; junction bases not matched to a gene: 12. The CDR3 totals 17 residues. From germline, CDR1 is SEHNR and CDR2 FQNEAQ (reference sequence). The CDR3 nucleotides are TGTGCCAGCAGTTGGCCGGGACAGGGATCGACGAACACTGAAGCTTTCTTT. This translates into CASSWPGQGSTNTEAFF.

V is TRBV6-5 and J is TRBJ1-2, with 7 positions matching TRBD1. The CDR3 is 12 amino acids. V lost 7 bases and J lost 8; bases outside the gene matches: 7. From germline, CDR1 is MNHEY and CDR2 SVGAGI. The CDR3 DNA reads as TGTGCCAGCACCGACAGGGCGGGCGGCTACACCTTC. Its translation is CASTDRAGGYTF.

The gene calls are TRBV21-1 and TRBJ2-7; TRBD1, the table's D call, lacks a check against the DNA. TRBV21-1 is deemed a pseudogene. The CDR3 has 15 amino acids. CDR3 loop: CASTRLNIYLYEQYV. In nucleotides, the CDR3 is TGTGCCAGCACTCGCTTGAACATTTACCTCTACGAGCAGTACGTC.

V is TRBV7-9 and J is TRBJ1-6, with D possibly matching TRBD1 (5 bases). Germline V gives CDR1 SEHNR, CDR2 FQNEAQ (reference sequence). The germline V and J ends were trimmed by 5 bases and 9 bases, with 17 bases remaining between them. The CDR3 is 15 amino acids. CDR3 sequence reads: CASSLDDRGISPLHF. The CDR3 coding sequence is TGTGCCAGCAGCCTCGATGACAGAGGCATTTCACCCCTCCACTTT. The full variable domain, with the rest looked up from reference TRBV7-9 and TRBJ1-6, is DTGVSQNPRHKITKRGQNVTFRCDPISEHNRLYWYRQTLGQGPEFLTYFQNEAQLEKSRLLSDRFSAERPKGSFSTLEIQRTEQGDSAMYLCASSLDDRGISPLHFGNGTRLTVT.

The chain is built from TRBV12-3 or TRBV12-4 and TRBJ1-4; D unresolved. There are 12 residues in the CDR3. Trimming removed 3 bases at V and 8 bases at J, with 7 bases between. CDR3 protein: CASSFGPEKLFF. The CDR3 DNA reads as TGTGCCAGCAGTTTTGGGCCCGAAAAACTGTTTTTT.

This chain connects TRBV19 to TRBJ2-2; D perhaps matches TRBD1 (6 bases). The CDR3 loop spans 14 amino acids. Germline V gene data show CDR1 as LNHDA and CDR2 as SQIVND (reference sequence). Trimming removed 8 bases at V and 0 bases at J, with 10 bases between. The CDR3 is CASQGTSNTGELFF. The CDR3 coding sequence is TGTGCCAGTCAGGGGACATCGAACACCGGGGAGCTGTTTTTT.

V usage is TRBV7-2 and J usage is TRBJ1-1, with a tentative D call TRBD1 (5 bases). The CDR3 contains 14 residues. Germline loops: CDR1 SGHTA, CDR2 FQGNSA. Trimming cost V 3 bases and J 4 bases, with 12 bases left between them. The CDR3 bases are TGTGCCAGCAGCTTTCTCGCCAGGGCCACTGAAGCTTTCTTT. Translating gives CASSFLARATEAFF.

The genes are TRBV4-1 and TRBJ1-1; D is unclear. CDR1 and CDR2 from the germline V gene are MGHRA and YSYEKL. V was shortened by 0 bases and J by 8 bases, with 13 bases between the two germline ends. The length of the CDR3 is 14 residues. CDR3 nucleotides: TGCGCCAGCAGCCAAGATGGTTTGGGCCGAGAAGCTTTCTTT. Amino acid sequence: CASSQDGLGREAFF.

The chain links TRBV19 to TRBJ1-2; 7 bases fit TRBD1. This CDR3 has 15 amino acids. Per the germline V gene, CDR1 is LNHDA and CDR2 is SQIVND (reference sequence). V lost 4 bases to trimming and J lost 4 bases; unmatched junction nucleotides: 9. CDR3 sequence (DNA): TGTGCCAGTAGTAGGACAGGTCAAGGCAGCTATGGCTACACCTTC. It codes for CASSRTGQGSYGYTF.

The rearrangement joins TRBV30 to TRBJ1-3, with 7 bases that match TRBD1. With V trimmed by 3 bases and J by 0 bases, 11 bases remained unmatched. Germline V lookup: CDR1 GTSNPN, CDR2 SVGIG (reference sequence). The CDR3 is made up of 17 amino acids. CDR3 bases: TGTGCCTGGAGGACAGGGTCAGTATCGGCCTCTGGAAACACCATATATTTT. Its translation: CAWRTGSVSASGNTIYF.

The chain uses TRBV5-4 and TRBJ1-2; possible D gene TRBD1, 6 bases. Deletions cut 3 bases from V and 4 bases from J, with 13 bases between. Per the germline V gene, CDR1 is SGHNT and CDR2 is YYREEE (reference sequence). The CDR3 is made up of 14 amino acids. The CDR3, as DNA: TGTGCCAGCAGCTCGCTAGGGGGTAGCTATGGCTACACCTTC. This codes for CASSSLGGSYGYTF.

V is TRBV7-9 and J is TRBJ1-1; 8 bases line up with TRBD1. V lost 5 bases and J lost 0; bases outside the gene matches: 8. The germline V gene encodes CDR1 SEHNR and CDR2 FQNEAQ (reference sequence). The CDR3 runs 16 residues. CDR3 region: CASSAWLTGVNTEAFF. The DNA for the CDR3 is TGTGCCAGCAGCGCCTGGTTGACAGGGGTGAACACTGAAGCTTTCTTT.

This clone has just a few counts. V usage is TRBV5-8 and J usage is TRBJ1-2; D remains ambiguous. The CDR3 runs 15 residues. Germline loops: CDR1 SGHTS, CDR2 YDEGEE. V shed 7 bases and J shed 2 bases, with 18 bases lying between them. The CDR3: CASSLWNRKNYGYTF. The CDR3 region has the DNA TGTGCCAGCTCCCTTTGGAACAGAAAGAACTATGGCTACACCTTC.

The chain joins TRBV7-9 to TRBJ2-2, with 7 bases that match TRBD1. The V and J ends lost 5 bases and 7 bases, in that order; junction bases with no gene match: 10. The CDR3 has 15 amino acids. Germline lookup yields CDR1 SEHNR and CDR2 FQNEAQ (reference sequence). The CDR3 sequence is CASSRGGLLNGELFF. For the CDR3, the DNA is TGTGCCAGCAGCCGAGGGGGCCTTTTGAACGGGGAGCTGTTTTTT.

The chain carries TRBV4-2 and TRBJ2-5; TRBD2 aligns across 10 bases. Germline assignment: CDR1 LGHNA and CDR2 YNFKEQ. V shed 1 base and J 2 bases; nucleotides not matched to a gene: 10. The CDR3 sequence is 18 residues long. In DNA form, the CDR3 reads TGTGCCAGCAGCCAAGGCCTACAATCGACTAGCGGGCAAGAGACCCAGTACTTC. The encoded protein is CASSQGLQSTSGQETQYF.

The rearrangement links TRBV3-1 (or the pseudogene TRBV3-2) to TRBJ2-3; tentatively, D is TRBD1 (6 bases). Trimming removed 3 bases from V and 2 bases from J, with 12 bases in between. The germline V gene has CDR1 LGHDT and CDR2 YNNKEL (reference sequence). This CDR3 is 15 amino acids long. CDR3 nucleotides: TGTGCCAGCAGCCACCGGGACACCTACACAGATACGCAGTATTTT. Residues: CASSHRDTYTDTQYF.

CDR3 in amino acids: CASSPDRAPGGTEAFF. CDR3 DNA: TGTGCCAGCAGCCCCGACAGGGCTCCCGGAGGGACTGAAGCTTTCTTT. This chain links TRBV7-9 with TRBJ1-1; 7 nucleotides align to TRBD1. This CDR3 has 16 residues. Germline lookup yields CDR1 SEHNR and CDR2 FQNEAQ (reference sequence). Trimming removed 5 bases from V and 5 bases from J; junction bases left unmatched: 14.

This clone occurred a few times. V is TRBV6-5 and J is TRBJ1-1; 8 bases match TRBD1. CDR1 is MNHEY and CDR2 is SVGAGI in the germline V gene. CDR3 size: 11 residues. Germline trimming cut 8 bases from V and 8 bases from J; bases unmatched to any gene: 4. CDR3: CASGQGGEAFF. In DNA form, the CDR3 reads TGTGCCAGCGGACAGGGAGGGGAAGCTTTCTTT.